The 11 T cell receptor beta chains in this list originate from one sample, sequenced in a study of shared clonotypes between healthy human individuals. Assay: immunoSEQ multiplex PCR; the TCRdb copy retains only in-frame clones and omits some. The table records approximately 1,000,000 clones, 78% of them present only once. The specimen was memory CD4+ T cells from PBMCs. Subset meaning: CD45RA-negative fraction. These receptor sequences come from a man aged 18 to 30 in good health. Some clones in this sample may be carry-over from other donors' samples.

This clone was detected only a few times. V gene TRBV29-1 combines with J gene TRBJ2-1; tentatively, D is TRBD2 (5 bases). Trimming pared 8 bases from V and 2 bases from J, leaving 13 bases between. CDR3 length: 13 amino acids. CDR1 is SQVTM and CDR2 is ANQGSEA in the germline V gene. The DNA of the CDR3 is TGCAGCATCCCTAGCCCTACCTACAATGAGCAGTTCTTC. Protein sequence: CSIPSPTYNEQFF.

V is TRBV6-6 and J is TRBJ2-1; 9 nucleotides align to TRBD2. The CDR3 is 15 amino acids. Germline CDR1 MNHNY, CDR2 SVGAGI (reference sequence). After removal of 2 bases from V and 4 bases from J, the junction contained 3 bases not matched to a gene. CDR3 bases: TGTGCCAGCAGTTACGTTGCGGGAGGGTACAATGAGCAGTTCTTC. This encodes CASSYVAGGYNEQFF.

This chain joins TRBV30 and TRBJ1-4, with D perhaps matching TRBD1 (5 bases). V lost 7 bases and J lost 4, with 19 bases in between. In germline, CDR1 is GTSNPN, CDR2 SVGIG (reference sequence). The CDR3 runs to 15 residues. CDR3 sequence (DNA): TGTGCCTCCTCGACAGCGCTGGGGATTAATGAAAAACTGTTTTTT. Encoded protein: CASSTALGINEKLFF.

CDR3 nucleotide sequence: TGTGCCAGCAGCTCTCCACCTGGACTTGACAATGAGCAGTTCTTC. Its protein product is CASSSPPGLDNEQFF. The chain uses TRBV5-4 and TRBJ2-1; D perhaps matches TRBD2 (5 bases). Germline CDR1 SGHNT, CDR2 YYREEE (reference sequence). V lost 3 bases to trimming and J lost 5 bases, with 15 bases between them. The CDR3 runs to 15 residues.

This sequence joins TRBV4-2 and TRBJ2-7; tentatively, D is TRBD1 (6 bases). In germline, CDR1 is LGHNA, CDR2 YNFKEQ. This CDR3 region has 15 residues. Trimming removed 1 base from V and 1 base from J, with 11 bases in between. CDR3 residues: CASSQVQGLSYEQYF. The CDR3 nucleotides are TGTGCCAGCAGCCAAGTACAGGGTCTTTCCTACGAGCAGTACTTC.

The table lists this clone with a count of one. V usage is TRBV2 and J usage is TRBJ1-5, with a tentative D call TRBD1 (5 bases). This CDR3 region has 16 residues. From germline, CDR1 is SNHLY and CDR2 FYNNEI. Trimming removed 3 bases from V and 1 base from J, with 13 bases in between. The CDR3 DNA reads TGTGCCAGCAGTGATCGTGGGGGACCAAGCAATCAGCCCCAGCATTTT. Its translation is CASSDRGGPSNQPQHF.

The chain uses TRBV28 and TRBJ2-3, with a weak D call TRBD1 (5 bases). V was cut by 5 bases and J by 1 base, with 16 bases left in between. CDR1 is MDHEN, CDR2 SYDVKM, per germline. The CDR3 covers 16 residues. The CDR3 spells CASSPHLQVRTDTQYF. CDR3 DNA sequence: TGTGCCAGCAGTCCCCACCTACAGGTGCGCACAGATACGCAGTATTTT.

This clone was detected only once. The chain employs TRBV28 and TRBJ2-7; D gene ambiguous. The CDR3 is 12 residues long. In germline, CDR1 is MDHEN, CDR2 SYDVKM. The germline V and J ends were trimmed by 3 bases and 7 bases, with 10 bases remaining between them. The CDR3 loop is CASSLPGWEQYF. CDR3 sequence (DNA): TGTGCCAGCAGTTTGCCTGGGTGGGAGCAGTACTTC.

This sequence joins TRBV5-1 and TRBJ2-1; the match to TRBD2 covers 8 bases. The trim removed 4 bases at V and 9 bases at J, leaving 12 bases unmatched. The CDR3 is 15 amino acids. Germline V lookup: CDR1 SGHRS, CDR2 YFSETQ. CDR3 sequence reads: CASSPGPAGESEQFF. The CDR3 DNA reads TGCGCCAGCAGCCCCGGCCCAGCGGGAGAAAGTGAGCAGTTCTTC.

The rearrangement joins TRBV5-1 to TRBJ2-5; D is unresolved. This CDR3 spans 14 amino acids. Looked up from germline, CDR1 is SGHRS and CDR2 is YFSETQ. V shed 1 base and J shed 4 bases, with 11 bases lying between them. In DNA form, the CDR3 reads TGCGCCAGCAGCTTGTTCACGATGACAGAGACCCAGTACTTC. This sequence encodes CASSLFTMTETQYF.

This chain uses TRBV18 with TRBJ1-1; D unresolved. CDR1 and CDR2 (germline): KGHSH, LQKENI. This CDR3 comprises 14 residues. Between the trimmed V and J ends, which lost 3 bases and 1 base, there was a span of 9 bases. The CDR3 spells CASSPTVGNTEAFF. The CDR3 nucleotides are TGTGCCAGCTCACCGACCGTCGGGAACACTGAAGCTTTCTTT.